This T cell receptor beta chain was captured by sequencing in a study of T cell repertoires in cytomegalovirus infection. Findings of the study overall: Carriers of CMV plus the relevant HLA were identified by cumulative public TCR beta family frequency.

The CDR3 loop spans 15 amino acids. With 1 base clipped from V and 10 bases from J, the junction kept 10 bases outside the gene matches. Per the germline V gene, CDR1 is SGHDT and CDR2 is YYEEEE. A single record per CDR3 protein comes from TCRdb applying MiXCR to the reads. The sample has more than 150,000 distinct CDR3 sequences; roughly a quarter are singletons. A note on this clonotype: Its antigen is not identified.

The TCR originated in a human donor in good health (CMV status not recorded). Some clones in this sample may be carry-over from other donors' samples. The sample comprised PBMCs. The chain couples TRBV5-6 to TRBJ1-5; TRBD1 matches at 8 bases. DNA of the CDR3: TGTGCCAGCAGCTTGTGGGGACAGGCTATTTTACCCCAGCATTTT. Protein product: CASSLWGQAILPQHF. The full variable domain, completed using reference TRBV5-6 and TRBJ1-5, is DAGVTQSPTHLIKTRGQQVTLRCSPKSGHDTVSWYQQALGQGPQFIFQYYEEEERQRGNFPDRFSGHQFPNYSSELNVNALLLGDSALYLCASSLWGQAILPQHFGDGTRLSIL.